This T cell receptor (beta chain) was captured by sequencing in a study of T cell repertoires in cytomegalovirus infection. As for the study in general: TCR beta signatures that were public indicated CMV infection and matching HLA type.

TCRdb itself ran the reads through MiXCR, one entry per CDR3 protein. This repertoire shows some 940,000 distinct CDR3 sequences, less than 35% found once; its top ten account for roughly an eighth. Whole-study results and caveats: Ex vivo responses were dominated by HLA-C-restricted CMV-specific TCR beta clonotypes. Cumulated frequencies of public TCR beta families served to identify carriers of CMV plus the relevant HLA.

Of note for this clonotype: Its specificity is unknown.

This TCR was sampled from a human donor in good health (CMV status not recorded). Some clones in this sample may be carry-over from other donors' samples. This material consisted of cultured CD8+ T cells from PBMCs, taken from culture after CMV antigen stimulation.

CDR3 region: CASSAGAGYNSPLHF. The CDR3 DNA follows: TGTGCCAGCAGCGCGGGGGCAGGCTATAATTCACCCCTCCACTTT. The chain is built from TRBV9 and TRBJ1-6; TRBD1 might be the D (6 bases). The CDR3 loop spans 15 amino acids. Trimming cost V 3 bases and J 3 bases, with 10 bases left between them. Germline V lookup: CDR1 SGDLS, CDR2 YYNGEE. Using reference TRBV9 and TRBJ1-6 for the parts outside the CDR3, the full variable domain is DSGVTQTPKHLITATGQRVTLRCSPRSGDLSVYWYQQSLDQGLQFLIQYYNGEERAKGNILERFSAQQFPDLHSELNLSSLELGDSALYFCASSAGAGYNSPLHFGNGTRLTVT.